This T cell receptor beta chain was captured in a study of shared clonotypes between healthy human individuals. Repertoires were generated with immunoSEQ multiplex PCR, while TCRdb's copy carries only in-frame clones and drops some. The sample contains hundreds of thousands of clones, approximately 73% of which appear only once. The receptor was derived from a woman in her thirties in good health. Sample: memory CD4+ T cells sorted from blood. Subset meaning: CD45RA-negative fraction.

CDR3 in amino acids: CASSPASTNEKLFF. CDR3 nucleotides: TGCGCCAGCAGCCCTGCTTCAACTAATGAAAAACTGTTTTTT. V is TRBV5-1 and J is TRBJ1-4, with no clear D. With 4 bases removed from V and 0 bases from J, the gap between germline ends came to 7 bases. The CDR3 totals 14 residues. Germline CDR1 SGHRS, CDR2 YFSETQ. The full variable domain, its missing parts supplied by reference TRBV5-1 and TRBJ1-4, is KAGVTQTPRYLIKTRGQQVTLSCSPISGHRSVSWYQQTPGQGLQFLFEYFSETQRNKGNFPGRFSGRQFSNSRSEMNVSTLELGDSALYLCASSPASTNEKLFFGSGTQLSVL.